Listed below are T cell receptor beta chains from one sample, sequenced in a study of CD8+ T cells in alopecia areata. Data came from immunoSEQ multiplex PCR; TCRdb stores just in-frame clones and leaves some out. The sample holds approximately 150,000 clones, 67% seen once. The sequencing used CD8+ T cells sorted from blood, collected at week 0. The receptors were sampled from a human donor with alopecia areata. Both conserved end residues are part of each CDR3. The D gene is left open where the match is weak. A clone size is listed for some rows: how often the clone was seen (once, few, many), or a class if it is expanded.

d_call j_call clone_size v_call cdr3_nt cdr3_aa
TRBD1 TRBJ1-1 once TRBV6-5 TGTGCCAGCAGTTACTCAGGGGGCTACACTGAAGCTTTCTTT CASSYSGGYTEAFF
TRBD2 TRBJ2-1 few TRBV7-9 TGTGCCAGCAGCTTAGTCGGAAGACTAGCGGAAAACAATGAGCAGTTCTTC CASSLVGRLAENNEQFF
TRBD1 TRBJ1-5 NA TRBV6-1 TGTGCCAGCAGGACTAACAGGGGTCGGAGTCAGCCCCAGCATTTT CASRTNRGRSQPQHF
TRBD1 TRBJ2-7 NA TRBV4-1 TGCGCCAGCAGCCGTTATTGGACAGGGAAGGGCATTGGAGAGCAGTACTTC CASSRYWTGKGIGEQYF
NA TRBJ2-7 NA TRBV4-1 TGCGCCAGCAGCCAAGTTCTTAGCCTGAGACATCGAAACGAGCAGTACTTC CASSQVLSLRHRNEQYF
NA TRBJ1-6 NA TRBV27 TGTGCCAGCAGTTTATTTCTCCCAGATTCACCCCTCCACTTT CASSLFLPDSPLHF
TRBD2 TRBJ2-7 NA TRBV2 TGTGCCAGGGGGCCGGGGGGCGAGCAGTACTTC CARGPGGEQYF
NA TRBJ2-3 NA TRBV6-6 TGTGCCAGCAGTTACAGTACGGGGGCAGATACGCAGTATTTT CASSYSTGADTQYF
TRBD1 TRBJ1-2 few TRBV2 TGTGCCAGCAGCGAAGATGACAGGGTAGTTGGCTACACCTTC CASSEDDRVVGYTF
NA TRBJ1-2 NA TRBV5-6 TGTGCCAGCAGTGGGACATCCTATGGCTACACCTTC CASSGTSYGYTF
NA TRBJ2-2 few TRBV19 TGTGCCAGCCGGGGGTTAACCGGGGAGCTGTTTTTT CASRGLTGELFF
TRBD1 TRBJ2-6 NA TRBV25-1 TGTGCCAGCAGTGGAGTTGGGGACAGGGCATCTGGGGCCAACGTCCTGACTTTC CASSGVGDRASGANVLTF
NA TRBJ1-1 once TRBV6-5 TGTGCCAGCTCCCCGGGGAACACTGAAGCTTTCTTT CASSPGNTEAFF
TRBD1 TRBJ1-2 NA TRBV7-8 TGTGCCATCCTGGAAGCCGGGACAGGAGGCAACTATGGCTACACCTTC CAILEAGTGGNYGYTF
NA TRBJ1-5 NA TRBV4-1 TGCGCCAGCAGCCAAGAGGGGACCAATCAGCCCCAGCATTTT CASSQEGTNQPQHF
NA TRBJ1-2 NA TRBV29-1 TGCAGCGTTGTGGAACGCGGGGGGGCTTCGGGCTACACCTTC CSVVERGGASGYTF
NA TRBJ2-1 few TRBV5-6 TGTGCCAGCAGTACAGGGTATAATGAGCAGTTCTTC CASSTGYNEQFF
TRBD1 TRBJ2-3 NA TRBV9 TGTGCCAGCAGCGCGGGACAGGGGGCAGATACGCAGTATTTT CASSAGQGADTQYF
TRBD1 TRBJ1-1 NA TRBV2 TGTGCCAGCAGTGAAGCCGGGACAGGGACTGAAGCTTTCTTT CASSEAGTGTEAFF
TRBD2 TRBJ2-7 NA TRBV13 TGTGCCAGCAGCTCCCGGACTAGCAGAGCCTACGAGCAGTACTTC CASSSRTSRAYEQYF
NA TRBJ2-7 NA TRBV2 TGTGCCAGCAGTGGATCGGACGGGGGCCTCTCCTACGAGCAGTACTTC CASSGSDGGLSYEQYF
TRBD1 TRBJ2-1 NA TRBV9 TGTGCCAGCCGAAGGACAGGGGGGGTTGAGCAGTTCTTC CASRRTGGVEQFF
NA TRBJ2-5 few TRBV6-5 TGTGCCAGCAGCAGCACGGACAGTTCATGGGAGACCCAGTACTTC CASSSTDSSWETQYF
NA TRBJ2-5 NA TRBV5-1 TGCGCCAGCAGCTTGGCCGGGGTACAAGAGACCCAGTACTTC CASSLAGVQETQYF
NA TRBJ2-5 few TRBV11-3 TGTGCCAGCAGCTACTCAGGGGTCCAAGAGACCCAGTACTTC CASSYSGVQETQYF
TRBD2 TRBJ2-3 NA TRBV30 TGTGCCTGGACTAGCGGGGGGAACACAGATACGCAGTATTTT CAWTSGGNTDTQYF
TRBD1 TRBJ1-4 NA TRBV7-8 TGTGCCAGCAGCTCCCAACCGGGACAGCCAGAGGTGGTTGAAAAACTGTTTTTT CASSSQPGQPEVVEKLFF
NA TRBJ2-1 NA TRBV7-9 TGTGCCAGCAGCCAACCCCCCCCCGATGAGCAGTTCTTC CASSQPPPDEQFF
NA TRBJ2-5 NA TRBV2 TGTGCCAGCAGTGAACTGGGCAGGGAAGGAGAGACCCAGTACTTC CASSELGREGETQYF
TRBD1 TRBJ1-1 NA TRBV29-1 TGCAGCGTGACAGGGGGGATGAACACTGAAGCTTTCTTT CSVTGGMNTEAFF
NA TRBJ2-1 few TRBV2 TGTGCCAGCAGTGCCGTAGTTAATGAGGATGAGCAGTTCTTC CASSAVVNEDEQFF
NA TRBJ2-3 NA TRBV30 TGTGCCTGGAGTCGAGGGGGACGGGCTAGCACAGATACGCAGTATTTT CAWSRGGRASTDTQYF